Each of the 5 T cell receptor beta chains below was sequenced from the same sample in a study of T cell changes during pregnancy in multiple sclerosis. Sequencing used immunoSEQ multiplex PCR; TCRdb keeps in-frame clones, though not all of them. The sample records over 65,000 clones, just over 90% being singletons. This specimen was peripheral blood, taken in the first trimester of pregnancy. The receptors were sampled from a female donor with multiple sclerosis, enrolled in a pregnancy study.

The V gene is TRBV5-6, the J gene TRBJ1-2; a possible D gene is TRBD1 (5 bases). The CDR3 has 12 amino acids. In germline, CDR1 is SGHDT, CDR2 YYEEEE. Trimming stripped 0 bases from V and 7 bases from J, with 7 bases between. The CDR3 region has the DNA TGTGCCAGCAGCTTGGGGGGACTTGGCTACACCTTC. Its translation: CASSLGGLGYTF.

There are many counts of this clone. This sequence joins TRBV28 and TRBJ1-5; D gene uncertain. CDR3 length equals 16 residues. The germline gives CDR1 MDHEN, CDR2 SYDVKM. V gave up 1 base and J gave up 4 bases, with 14 bases separating them. CDR3 loop: CASSLFRSAGNQPQHF. DNA of the CDR3: TGTGCCAGCAGTTTATTTAGATCGGCGGGAAATCAGCCCCAGCATTTT.

The chain employs TRBV5-1 and TRBJ2-7; 11 nucleotides match TRBD2. Germline CDR1 reads SGHRS; CDR2 reads YFSETQ. The CDR3 contains 15 residues. V was clipped by 4 bases and J by 4 bases; unmatched bases: 7. The CDR3 protein is CASSKLAGVGYEQYF. CDR3 in DNA: TGCGCCAGCAGCAAACTAGCGGGAGTTGGGTACGAGCAGTACTTC.

This clone was observed once. The chain joins TRBV5-6 to TRBJ2-7; 8 nucleotides agree with TRBD1. CDR3 length: 14 amino acids. Germline trimming cut 4 bases from V and 3 bases from J; bases unmatched to any gene: 6. CDR1 SGHDT and CDR2 YYEEEE come from the germline V gene. For the CDR3, the DNA is TGTGCCAGCAGCCGACAGGGGAACGGCTACGAGCAGTACTTC. Translation gives CASSRQGNGYEQYF. Complete variable domain (other parts from reference TRBV5-6 and TRBJ2-7): DAGVTQSPTHLIKTRGQQVTLRCSPKSGHDTVSWYQQALGQGPQFIFQYYEEEERQRGNFPDRFSGHQFPNYSSELNVNALLLGDSALYLCASSRQGNGYEQYFGPGTRLTVT.

Only one count was recorded for this clone. The rearrangement joins TRBV11-3 to TRBJ2-7; tentatively, D is TRBD2 (6 bases). Germline loops: CDR1 SGHNT, CDR2 YENEEA. V dropped 1 base and J dropped 4 bases, with 14 bases sitting between them. The CDR3 runs to 15 residues. The CDR3 spells CASSLVGRGEYEQYF. The CDR3 DNA reads TGTGCCAGCAGCTTAGTCGGCCGCGGGGAATACGAGCAGTACTTC.